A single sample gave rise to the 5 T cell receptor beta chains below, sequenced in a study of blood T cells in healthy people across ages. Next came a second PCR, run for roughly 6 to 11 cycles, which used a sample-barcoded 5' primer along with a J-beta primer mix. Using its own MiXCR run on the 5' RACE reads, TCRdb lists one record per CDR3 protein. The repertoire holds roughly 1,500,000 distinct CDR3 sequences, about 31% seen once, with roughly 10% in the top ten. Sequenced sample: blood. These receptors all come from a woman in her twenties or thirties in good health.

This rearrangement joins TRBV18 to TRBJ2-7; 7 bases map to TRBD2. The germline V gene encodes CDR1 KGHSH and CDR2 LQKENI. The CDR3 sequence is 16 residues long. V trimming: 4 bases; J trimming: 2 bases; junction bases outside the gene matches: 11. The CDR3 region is CASSQAPGLDAYEQYF. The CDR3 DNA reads TGTGCCAGCTCACAGGCGCCTGGACTAGACGCCTACGAGCAGTACTTC.

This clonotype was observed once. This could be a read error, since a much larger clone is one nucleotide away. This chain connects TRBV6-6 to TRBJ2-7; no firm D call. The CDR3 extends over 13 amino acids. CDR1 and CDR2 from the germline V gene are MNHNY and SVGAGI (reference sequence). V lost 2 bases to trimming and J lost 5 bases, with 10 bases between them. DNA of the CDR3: TGTGCCAGCAGTTACGAGGTATCCCACGAGCAGTACTTC. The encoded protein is CASSYEVSHEQYF.

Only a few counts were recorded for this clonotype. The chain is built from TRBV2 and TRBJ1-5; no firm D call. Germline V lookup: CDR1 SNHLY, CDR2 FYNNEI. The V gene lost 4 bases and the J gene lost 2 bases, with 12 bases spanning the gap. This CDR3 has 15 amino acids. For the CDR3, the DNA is TGTGCCAGCAGTGCCGGACGGGGTGGCAATCAGCCCCAGCATTTT. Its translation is CASSAGRGGNQPQHF.

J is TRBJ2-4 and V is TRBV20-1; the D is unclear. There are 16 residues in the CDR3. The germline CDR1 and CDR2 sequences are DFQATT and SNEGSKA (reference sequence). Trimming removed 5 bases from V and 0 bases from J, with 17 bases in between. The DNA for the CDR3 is TGCAGTGCTTTTCCCCGGGCCTCAATAGCCAAAAACATTCAGTACTTC. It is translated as CSAFPRASIAKNIQYF.

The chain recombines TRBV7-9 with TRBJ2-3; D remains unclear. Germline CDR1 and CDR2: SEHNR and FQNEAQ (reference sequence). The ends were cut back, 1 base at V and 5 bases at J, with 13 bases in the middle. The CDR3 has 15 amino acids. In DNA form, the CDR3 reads TGTGCCAGCAGCTTAGAGGCATTGCGGCAAGATACGCAGTATTTT. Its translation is CASSLEALRQDTQYF.